Following are 5 T cell receptor beta chains from one sample sequenced in a study of blood T cell repertoires in COVID-19. Measured with immunoSEQ multiplex PCR; TCRdb has only the in-frame clones, and not every one. The repertoire holds 200,000 to 300,000 clones, with around 90% as singletons. The sample consisted of peripheral blood. The receptors were gathered from a woman aged 40 to 50 who had recovered from COVID-19.

This rearrangement joins TRBV7-2 to TRBJ2-3; D perhaps matches TRBD2 (6 bases). Trimming removed 5 bases from V and 2 bases from J, with 17 bases in between. The germline CDR1 and CDR2 sequences are SGHTA and FQGNSA. The CDR3 contains 16 residues. The CDR3 coding sequence is TGTGCCAGCAGCCCCACACTAGCCCAGGTCACAGATACGCAGTATTTT. It specifies CASSPTLAQVTDTQYF. The full variable domain, rest sourced from reference TRBV7-2 and TRBJ2-3, is GAGVSQSPSNKVTEKGKDVELRCDPISGHTALYWYRQSLGQGLEFLIYFQGNSAPDKSGLPSDRFSAERTGGSVSTLTIQRTQQEDSAVYLCASSPTLAQVTDTQYFGPGTRLTVL.

The V call is TRBV7-2, the J call TRBJ1-4; possibly TRBD1 for D (5 bases). The CDR3 contains 15 residues. CDR1 is SGHTA, CDR2 FQGNSA, per germline. V lost 1 base and J lost 8, with 14 bases in between. CDR3 coding DNA: TGTGCCAGCAGCTTAGGGGGACTGTTCGGGGAAAAACTGTTTTTT. It encodes CASSLGGLFGEKLFF.

This chain joins TRBV30 and TRBJ1-2; D is possibly TRBD1 (6 bases). The CDR3 is 16 amino acids. CDR1 GTSNPN and CDR2 SVGIG come from the germline V gene (reference sequence). The V end lost 2 bases, the J end lost 5 bases, and 21 bases lay between the germline ends. In DNA form, the CDR3 reads TGTGCCTGGAGTATCCGACAGGCTTTCATTGGGTATGGCTACACCTTC. Translating it yields CAWSIRQAFIGYGYTF.

V usage is TRBV7-9 and J usage is TRBJ2-3, with 8 bases fitting TRBD2. Germline V gene data show CDR1 as SEHNR and CDR2 as FQNEAQ (reference sequence). The junction had 8 bases not matched to a gene; V was cut back by 5 bases and J by 4 bases. This CDR3 has 15 residues. CDR3 sequence reads: CASSPWFGGADTQYF. The CDR3 coding sequence is TGTGCCAGCAGCCCATGGTTCGGGGGGGCAGATACGCAGTATTTT.

V gene TRBV12-2 combines with J gene TRBJ1-2; TRBD1, the table's D call, was not compared with the DNA. TRBV12-2 is termed a pseudogene. The CDR3 spans 15 residues. In DNA form, the CDR3 reads TGTGCAAGTCGCTTAGGGACAGGGGGCGCGGATGGCTACACCTTC. It yields the protein CASRLGTGGADGYTF.